Detailed here is one T cell receptor beta chain. The source of the sample is a study of control samples from healthy donors and cancer patients. Measured with immunoSEQ multiplex PCR; TCRdb has only the in-frame clones, and not every one. The sample holds some 130,000 clones; approximately 95% are singletons and the top ten take around 3.6%. The CDR3 has 14 residues. V was cut by 9 bases and J by 2 bases, with 14 bases left in between. Per germline, CDR1 LNHDA and CDR2 SQIVND (reference sequence). The receptor comes from a man younger than 45 in good health. Sequenced sample: blood. The chain recombines TRBV19 with TRBJ1-5; TRBD1 might be the D (5 bases). The CDR3 spells CASQYGGGNQPQHF. CDR3 DNA: TGTGCCAGCCAATACGGGGGAGGCAATCAGCCCCAGCATTTT.